This T cell receptor (beta chain) was identified in a study of T cells after yellow fever vaccination. CDR1 and CDR2 (germline): DFQATT, SNEGSKA (reference sequence). V dropped 7 bases and J dropped 2; count of bases not matched to a gene: 4. The CDR3 length is 13 residues. From the 5' RACE reads, TCRdb called clonotypes with MiXCR, one entry per CDR3 protein. The data show about 580,000 distinct CDR3 sequences, roughly 17% seen once. This chain links TRBV20-1 with TRBJ2-3; 9 bases line up with TRBD2. This receptor was taken from a man aged 18 to 30 who received the YFV17D yellow fever vaccine. The sample was PBMCs, taken around 5 days after the first yellow fever vaccination. The CDR3 DNA reads TGCAGTGTTACTAGCGGGTACACAGATACGCAGTATTTT. This gives the protein CSVTSGYTDTQYF.